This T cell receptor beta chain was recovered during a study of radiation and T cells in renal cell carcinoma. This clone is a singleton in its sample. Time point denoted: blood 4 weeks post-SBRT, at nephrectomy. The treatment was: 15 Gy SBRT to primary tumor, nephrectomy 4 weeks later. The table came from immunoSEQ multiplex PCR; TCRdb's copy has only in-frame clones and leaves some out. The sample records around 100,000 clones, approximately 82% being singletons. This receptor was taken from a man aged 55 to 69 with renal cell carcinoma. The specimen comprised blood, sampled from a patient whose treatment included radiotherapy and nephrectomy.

The CDR3 protein is CASRVWGTEAFF. The CDR3 bases are TGTGCCAGCAGGGTATGGGGCACTGAAGCTTTCTTT. The chain has TRBV6-1 and TRBJ1-1, with D unresolved. This CDR3 comprises 12 residues. Deletions cut 6 bases from V and 4 bases from J, with 9 bases between. From germline, CDR1 is MNHNS and CDR2 SASEGT.